This T cell receptor beta chain was captured by sequencing in a study of T cells expressing NK-cell markers. Study-level background: TCR beta repertoires came from sorted CD3+CD56+NKG2C+, CD3+CD56+NKG2C- and CD3+CD56-NKG2C+ T cells. The study's findings and limits: NKG2C+ dominant clonotypes from several donors made up roughly 1.0-7.0% of CD8+ T cells. For a few donors, these clonotypes were likewise the leading ones in the CD3+CD56-NKG2C+ fraction.

The CDR3 is 14 amino acids. Germline values: CDR1 SQVTM, CDR2 ANQGSEA. Turning to this clonotype: Its antigen is currently unknown.

TCRdb re-called the 5' RACE reads and gives one entry per CDR3 protein, without DNA. The listing records 500,000 to 700,000 distinct CDR3 sequences. The chain couples TRBV29-1 to TRBJ2-3; the D call from TCRdb, TRBD2, cannot be confirmed without DNA. The origin of this receptor is a man younger than 35 in good health. What was sequenced was blood T cells: a sorted CD56 or NKG2C T cell subset, CD4+ or CD8+ T cells, or bulk PBMC T cells (not recorded which). CDR3: CSVLQRTPTDTQYF.